Listed here are 9 T cell receptor beta chains from one sample, sequenced in a study of T cells in Graves' hyperthyroidism and ophthalmopathy (dated by TCRdb to the late 2010s). Libraries were made using multiplex PCR. For sequencing, an Illumina HiSeq 2000 was employed. The TCR beta CDR3 regions were amplified from RNA transcripts. The TCR CDR3 was subjected to a first round of RT-PCR using the HTBI primer set and the Qiagen OneStep RT-PCR kit. Using fastp at Q25 and MiXCR, TCRdb reprocessed the public reads and kept productive beta chains. For every CDR3 protein sequence, its rows merge into one entry that carries the most common genes and DNA. For this sample the table gives roughly 800,000 distinct CDR3 sequences, of which over 35% were detected only once. The ten most abundant clones make up over 8% of the sample. The specimen sequenced was blood. The origin of the receptors is a man aged 18 to 30 with Graves' hyperthyroidism.

This clonotype has just a few counts. The chain is built from TRBV5-1 and TRBJ1-4; D gene unclear. Germline V gene lookup returns CDR1 SGHRS and CDR2 YFSETQ. CDR3 size: 14 residues. Trimming shortened V by 5 bases and J by 1 base, and 9 bases separated the two germline ends. CDR3 DNA sequence: TGCGCCAGCAGGGAGGGCCTAACTAATGAAAAACTGTTTTTT. This encodes CASREGLTNEKLFF.

The chain links TRBV29-1 to TRBJ2-5; perhaps TRBD2 as D (5 bases). The length of the CDR3 is 15 residues. CDR1 and CDR2 from the germline V gene are SQVTM and ANQGSEA. Between the trimmed V and J ends, which lost 0 bases and 1 base, there was a span of 12 bases. For the CDR3, the DNA is TGCAGCGTTGAAGACCCGGGGTGGGGCCAAGAGACCCAGTACTTC. Its protein product is CSVEDPGWGQETQYF.

The V call is TRBV15, the J call TRBJ2-7, with TRBD1 identical over 8 bases. Germline loops: CDR1 LNHNV, CDR2 YYDKDF (reference sequence). CDR3 length equals 14 residues. With V trimmed by 5 bases and J by 5 bases, 8 bases remained unmatched. CDR3 sequence (DNA): TGTGCCACCAGCCCTCGACAGGGGAACCACGAGCAGTACTTC. Protein product: CATSPRQGNHEQYF.

Regarding this clonotype: The junction shows a germline mismatch at one end, possibly a read error. The chain is built from TRBV10-3 and TRBJ2-7; perhaps D is TRBD1 or TRBD2 (5 bases each). This CDR3 has 15 amino acids. Germline CDR1 ENHRY, CDR2 SYGVKD. This CDR3 reads CASSYSGTLSHEQYF. CDR3 bases: TGTGCCAGCAGTTACTCCGGGACCCTATCTCACGAGCAGTACTTC.

The table lists this clonotype with many counts. The gene calls are TRBV12-3 or TRBV12-4 and TRBJ1-5; D remains unclear. The CDR3 runs 11 residues. Deletions cut 3 bases from V and 6 bases from J, with 3 bases between. The CDR3 DNA follows: TGTGCCAGCAGTTTCGGTCAGCCCCAGCATTTT. Translating gives CASSFGQPQHF.

This clonotype was counted at least ten times. The chain joins TRBV7-9 to TRBJ1-1; no reliable D call. The CDR3 extends over 13 amino acids. V lost 5 bases, J lost 1 base, and 8 bases lay in between. CDR1 SEHNR and CDR2 FQNEAQ come from the germline V gene (reference sequence). The CDR3 reads CASSHNRNTEAFF. CDR3 bases: TGTGCCAGCAGCCATAATAGGAACACTGAAGCTTTCTTT.

This clonotype was picked up one time. The genes are TRBV6-5 and TRBJ2-5, with 10 bases identical to TRBD1. Unmatched junction bases numbered 6, after V lost 0 bases and J lost 5 bases. The CDR3 loop spans 16 amino acids. CDR1 is MNHEY, CDR2 SVGAGI, per germline. This chain's CDR3 is CASSYSTTGGEETQYF. CDR3 bases: TGTGCCAGCAGTTACTCGACGACAGGGGGCGAGGAGACCCAGTACTTC.

This clonotype was recorded many times. J is TRBJ1-1 and V is TRBV24-1; D unclear. This CDR3 is 12 amino acids long. Germline V gene lookup returns CDR1 KGHDR and CDR2 SFDVKD. Trimming took 7 bases from V and 3 from J, leaving 8 bases between them. The CDR3, as DNA: TGTGCCACCAGCGATCCCGACACTGAAGCTTTCTTT. Residues: CATSDPDTEAFF.

Concerning this clonotype: The junction does not match germline at one end; this may be a read error. The rearrangement uses TRBV10-3 and TRBJ1-5; 9 bases map to TRBD1. The CDR3 has 16 residues. The germline gives CDR1 ENHRY, CDR2 SYGVKD. CDR3 coding DNA: TGTGCCAGCAGTGATAAGGCCGGGACAGGGAACCAGCCCCAGCATTTT. This translates into CASSDKAGTGNQPQHF.